This T cell receptor (beta chain) derives from a study of cytomegalovirus exposure and HLA in healthy donors. The germline V gene encodes CDR1 MDHEN and CDR2 SYDVKM. The ends lost 5 bases at V and 3 bases at J; junction bases unmatched: 9. CDR3 length equals 15 residues. The study, taken as a whole, reports: Among TCR beta chains, those listed as cytomegalovirus-associated numbered approximately 150. Most sequenced TCRs were rare (though some public TCRs occurred in many donors).

This clone appeared once. Its target is not known. Sequencing was performed with immunoSEQ multiplex PCR; in TCRdb, only in-frame clones are kept and a portion is missing. The sample yields 200,000 or so clones, approximately 87% seen once. The sequence was collected from a woman between 18 and 30 years old in good health and CMV-seronegative. The chain employs TRBV28 and TRBJ2-5, with TRBD2 matching 7 bases. The material sequenced was PBMCs. The CDR3 loop is CASSPGGSAKETQYF. CDR3 in DNA: TGTGCCAGCAGTCCCGGCGGGAGCGCCAAAGAGACCCAGTACTTC.